This TCR beta chain stems from a study of blood T cell repertoires in COVID-19. At the level of the study: The United States, Italy and Spain provided the acute and convalescent COVID-19 samples. The cDNA or gDNA used as material had been derived from T cells, B-cell-depleted T cells, or PBMCs.

Trimming removed 2 bases at V and 11 bases at J, with 9 bases between. The CDR3 sequence is 11 residues long. Assay used: immunoSEQ multiplex PCR; TCRdb lists only in-frame clones, some missing. The sample consists of around 400,000 clones, roughly 86% of them appearing once. The source is a woman aged 60-70 years with COVID-19, enrolled during active disease. The chain carries TRBV12-3 or TRBV12-4 and TRBJ1-1, with D perhaps matching TRBD1 (5 bases). Sequencing was done on a sample of peripheral blood. CDR3 protein: CASSLLGPAFF. The CDR3 DNA reads TGTGCCAGCAGTTTACTGGGGCCGGCTTTCTTT.